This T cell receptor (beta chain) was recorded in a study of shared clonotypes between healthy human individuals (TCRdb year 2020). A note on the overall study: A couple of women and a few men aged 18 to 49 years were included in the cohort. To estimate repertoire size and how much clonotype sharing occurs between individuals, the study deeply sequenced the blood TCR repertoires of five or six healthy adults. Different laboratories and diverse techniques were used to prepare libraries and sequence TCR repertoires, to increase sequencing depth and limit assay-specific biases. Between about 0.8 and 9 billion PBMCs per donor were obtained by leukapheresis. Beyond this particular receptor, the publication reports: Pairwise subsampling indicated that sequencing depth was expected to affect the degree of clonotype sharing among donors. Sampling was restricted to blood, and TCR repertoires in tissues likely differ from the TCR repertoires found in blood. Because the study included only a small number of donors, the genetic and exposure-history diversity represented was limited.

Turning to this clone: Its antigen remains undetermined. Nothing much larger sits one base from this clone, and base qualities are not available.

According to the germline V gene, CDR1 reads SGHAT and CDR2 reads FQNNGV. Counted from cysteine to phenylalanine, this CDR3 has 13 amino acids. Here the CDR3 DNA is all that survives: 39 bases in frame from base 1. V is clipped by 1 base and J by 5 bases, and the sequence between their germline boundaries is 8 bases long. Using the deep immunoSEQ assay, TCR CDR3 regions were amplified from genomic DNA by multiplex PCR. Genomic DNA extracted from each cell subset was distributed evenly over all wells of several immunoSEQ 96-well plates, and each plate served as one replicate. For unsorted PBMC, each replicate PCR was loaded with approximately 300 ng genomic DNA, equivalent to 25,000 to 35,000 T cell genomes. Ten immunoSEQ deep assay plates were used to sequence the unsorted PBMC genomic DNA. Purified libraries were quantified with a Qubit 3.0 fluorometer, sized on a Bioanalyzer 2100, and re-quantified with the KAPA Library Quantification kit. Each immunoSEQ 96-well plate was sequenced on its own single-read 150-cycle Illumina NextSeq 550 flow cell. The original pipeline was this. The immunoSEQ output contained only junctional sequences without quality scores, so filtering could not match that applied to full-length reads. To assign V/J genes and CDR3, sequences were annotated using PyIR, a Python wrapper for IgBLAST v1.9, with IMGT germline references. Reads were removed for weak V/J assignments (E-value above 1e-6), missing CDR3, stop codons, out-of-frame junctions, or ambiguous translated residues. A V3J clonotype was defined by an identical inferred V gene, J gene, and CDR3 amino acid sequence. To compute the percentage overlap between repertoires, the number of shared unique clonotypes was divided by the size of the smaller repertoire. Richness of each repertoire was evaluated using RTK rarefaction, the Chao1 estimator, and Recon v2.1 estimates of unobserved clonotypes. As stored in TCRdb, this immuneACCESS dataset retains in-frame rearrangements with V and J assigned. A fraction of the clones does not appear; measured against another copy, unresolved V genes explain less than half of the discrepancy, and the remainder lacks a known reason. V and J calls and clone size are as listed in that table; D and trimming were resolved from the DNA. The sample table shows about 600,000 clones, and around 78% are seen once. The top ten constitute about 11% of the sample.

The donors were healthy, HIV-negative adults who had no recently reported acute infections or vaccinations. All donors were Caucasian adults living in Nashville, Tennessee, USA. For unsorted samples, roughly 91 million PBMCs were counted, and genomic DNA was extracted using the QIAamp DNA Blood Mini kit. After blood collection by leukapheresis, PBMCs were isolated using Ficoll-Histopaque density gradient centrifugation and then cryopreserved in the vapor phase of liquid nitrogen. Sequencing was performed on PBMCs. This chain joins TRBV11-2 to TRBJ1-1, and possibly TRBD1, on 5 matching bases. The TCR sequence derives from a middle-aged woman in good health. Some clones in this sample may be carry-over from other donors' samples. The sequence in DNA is TGTGCCAGCAGCTTAGGCAGGGTAACTGAAGCTTTCTTT. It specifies CASSLGRVTEAFF.